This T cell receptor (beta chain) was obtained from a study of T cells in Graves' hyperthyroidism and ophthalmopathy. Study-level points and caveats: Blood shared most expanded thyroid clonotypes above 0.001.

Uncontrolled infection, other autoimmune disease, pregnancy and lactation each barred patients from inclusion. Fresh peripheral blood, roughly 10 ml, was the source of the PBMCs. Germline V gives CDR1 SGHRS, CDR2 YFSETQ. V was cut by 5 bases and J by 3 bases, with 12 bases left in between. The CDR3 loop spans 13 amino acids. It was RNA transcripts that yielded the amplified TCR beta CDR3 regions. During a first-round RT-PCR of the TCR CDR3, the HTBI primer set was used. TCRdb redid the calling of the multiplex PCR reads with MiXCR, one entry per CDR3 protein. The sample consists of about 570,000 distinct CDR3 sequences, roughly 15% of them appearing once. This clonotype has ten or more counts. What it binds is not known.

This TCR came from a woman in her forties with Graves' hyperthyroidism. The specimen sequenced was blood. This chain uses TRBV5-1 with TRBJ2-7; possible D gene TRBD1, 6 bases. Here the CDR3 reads CASRSGEGYEQYF. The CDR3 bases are TGCGCCAGCAGATCAGGGGAAGGCTACGAGCAGTACTTC.